These T cell receptor beta chains were read from a single sample in a study of tumor-infiltrating lymphocytes in localized non-small cell lung cancer. The table came from immunoSEQ multiplex PCR; TCRdb's copy has only in-frame clones and leaves some out. This table has about 13,000 clones, 68% appearing once. The sequenced sample consisted of lung tumor tissue. These receptors originate from a human donor with non-small cell lung cancer. CDR3s include the opening cysteine and the closing phenylalanine or tryptophan. The D gene is left open where the match is weak. A clone size is listed for some rows: how often the clone was seen (once, few, many), or a class if it is expanded.

.	TRBJ1-6	once	TRBV18	TGTGCCAGCTCACCAGGACCTGATTCACCCCTCCACTTT	CASSPGPDSPLHF
TRBD1	TRBJ2-5	.	TRBV4-1	TGCGCCAGCAGCCAAGGTACCGGGACAGTGGAGACCCAGTACTTC	CASSQGTGTVETQYF
.	TRBJ1-5	.	TRBV10-3	TGTGCCATCACAACGGGGGTCGAAAAGCCCCAGCATTTT	CAITTGVEKPQHF
.	TRBJ2-1	.	TRBV12-2	TGTGCAAGTCGCTTAGGGGGACTAGCGCGGTACAATGAGCAGTTCTTC	CASRLGGLARYNEQFF
.	TRBJ1-5	.	TRBV15	TGTGCCACCAGCACCAGGTTAGCTCAGCCCCAGCATTTT	CATSTRLAQPQHF
.	TRBJ2-5	.	TRBV18	TGTGCCAGCTCACCAACAAACAGGGAAGCAGAGACCCAGTACTTC	CASSPTNREAETQYF
TRBD1	TRBJ2-1	.	TRBV19	TGTGCCAGTAGGCGGACAGGGAGCTACAATGAGCAGTTCTTC	CASRRTGSYNEQFF
.	TRBJ1-1	medium-sized	TRBV18	TGTGCCAGCTCACCACCAGGCAGAGTGAACACTGAAGCTTTCTTT	CASSPPGRVNTEAFF
.	TRBJ2-7	.	TRBV19	TGTGCCAGTAGTATACGGGCAGGAGAGACCTACGAGCAGTACTTC	CASSIRAGETYEQYF
TRBD1	TRBJ1-5	few	TRBV5-6	TGTGCCAGCAGCTTGCAGGGGGCGGGCAATCAGCCCCAGCATTTT	CASSLQGAGNQPQHF
TRBD2	TRBJ2-5	.	TRBV5-4	TGTGCCAGCAGCTACAAAGCGGGACAAGAGACCCAGTACTTC	CASSYKAGQETQYF
.	TRBJ2-5	once	TRBV7-2	TGTGCCAGCAGCTCAACCGGGGGGCGGGAGACCCAGTACTTC	CASSSTGGRETQYF
TRBD2	TRBJ2-3	.	TRBV11-3	TGTGCCAGCAGCTTCGCGGGAGCCCTCACAGATACGCAGTATTTT	CASSFAGALTDTQYF
.	TRBJ1-4	few	TRBV7-9	TGTGCCAGCAGCTTAGGCATGGATCCAACTAATGAAAAACTGTTTTTT	CASSLGMDPTNEKLFF
TRBD2	TRBJ2-7	.	TRBV7-2	TGTGCCAGCAGCTCAGGACTAGACTCCTACGAGCAGTACTTC	CASSSGLDSYEQYF
TRBD1	TRBJ2-1	.	TRBV5-4	TGTGCCAGCAGCTTTCGACAGGGGGGGCACAATGAGCAGTTCTTC	CASSFRQGGHNEQFF
.	TRBJ2-3	few	TRBV10-3	TGTGCCATCAGCGACTTCGAGAAGCGAGGAGCCGTCTATTGG	CAISDFEKRGAVYW
TRBD2	TRBJ2-3	once	TRBV10-1	TGCGCCAGCAGTGAGTCGGGACTAGCGGCAGATACGCAGTATTTT	CASSESGLAADTQYF
.	TRBJ1-5	.	TRBV29-1	TGCAGCGTTGGTGAGATGAATCAGCCCCAGCATTTT	CSVGEMNQPQHF
.	TRBJ1-1	.	TRBV19	TGTGCCAGTAATCTTAACGGACGGACTGAAGCTTTCTTT	CASNLNGRTEAFF
.	TRBJ2-1	.	TRBV10-1	TGCGCCAGCAGTGTTGACAGCAGGGAGCAGTTCTTC	CASSVDSREQFF
.	TRBJ1-6	.	TRBV4-3	TGCGCCAGCAGGACGGAGGTCGGAGATTCACCCCTCCACTTT	CASRTEVGDSPLHF
.	TRBJ2-1	.	TRBV7-9	TGTGCCAGCAGCTTCTTTAATAATGAGCAGTTCTTC	CASSFFNNEQFF
.	TRBJ1-2	.	TRBV27	TGTGCCAGCAGTTTATCGTTCAATTTGAACTATGGCTACACCTTC	CASSLSFNLNYGYTF
.	TRBJ2-5	.	TRBV29-1	TGCAGCGTTCGGGCAGGGTCTCAGGACCAGTACTTC	CSVRAGSQDQYF
TRBD1	TRBJ1-1	.	TRBV19	TGTGCCAGTAGATTCCCGGGACAGGGTGTCGGCACTGAAGCTTTCTTT	CASRFPGQGVGTEAFF
TRBD1	TRBJ1-2	.	TRBV7-2	TGTGCCAGCAGCTTGGGGACAGGGTTCTATGGCTACACCTTC	CASSLGTGFYGYTF
TRBD2	TRBJ2-2	.	TRBV2	TGTGCCAGCAAAATCGGACTAGCGTCCGGGGAGCTGTTTTTT	CASKIGLASGELFF
.	TRBJ2-7	once	TRBV6-5	TGTGCCAGCAGCCGCCGGGGGATCTACGAGCAGTACTTC	CASSRRGIYEQYF
.	TRBJ2-1	.	TRBV7-8	TGTGCCAGCAGCTTAGTTGGGGGCTTGTCCTACAATGAGCAGTTCTTC	CASSLVGGLSYNEQFF
.	TRBJ2-7	.	TRBV2	TGTGCCAGCAGTGAACCCTTCTCCTACGAGCAGTACTTC	CASSEPFSYEQYF
.	TRBJ1-1	.	TRBV11-2	TGTGCCAGCACCCAGGGTCAGAACACTGAAGCTTTCTTT	CASTQGQNTEAFF
.	TRBJ1-1	.	TRBV7-3	TGTGCCAGCAGCTTGGGGGGCCTCAACACTGAAGCTTTCTTT	CASSLGGLNTEAFF
TRBD1	TRBJ2-1	.	TRBV10-1	TGCGCCAGCAGTGAAACAGGGGTGGACGAGCAGTTCTTC	CASSETGVDEQFF
.	TRBJ2-7	few	TRBV20-1	TGCAGTGCTCGTGACGGGCACGAGCAGTACTTC	CSARDGHEQYF
.	TRBJ2-7	few	TRBV9	TGTGCCAGCAGCGCGGATGGGCTGGGGGGTAGTCGGGAGCAGTACTTC	CASSADGLGGSREQYF
.	TRBJ2-5	once	TRBV10-1	TGCGCCAGCAGTGAGTTGGAACGGGGTATCCAGTACTTC	CASSELERGIQYF
.	TRBJ1-2	.	TRBV4-1	TGCGCCAGCAGCCAGGATCTAACCGGGGCTAACTATGGCTACACCTTC	CASSQDLTGANYGYTF
.	TRBJ1-2	.	TRBV19	TGTGCCAGTAGAGCGGGCAACTATGGCTACACCTTC	CASRAGNYGYTF
TRBD1	TRBJ2-7	.	TRBV6-6	TGTGCCAGCAGCCCCGGGACAGGGCTCTACGAGCAGTACTTC	CASSPGTGLYEQYF
.	TRBJ2-5	.	TRBV11-3	TGTGCCAGCAGCTTAGACGGGGAGACCCAGTACTTC	CASSLDGETQYF
.	TRBJ2-1	.	TRBV19	TGTGCCAGTAGTAATCAAGGGTACTACAATGAGCAGTTCTTC	CASSNQGYYNEQFF
TRBD1	TRBJ1-1	medium-sized	TRBV19	TGTGCCAGTAGTAAGGGACCCGGGACAGGGAAGCGAAACACTGAAGCTTTCTTT	CASSKGPGTGKRNTEAFF
TRBD2	TRBJ2-3	.	TRBV11-2	TGTGCCAGCAGCTTAGAAGGTTTTAGCGGGAGTGATACGCAGTATTTT	CASSLEGFSGSDTQYF
.	TRBJ2-2	.	TRBV7-9	TGTGCCAGCAGCTTAGCGACAGGGACTAACACCGGGGAGCTGTTTTTT	CASSLATGTNTGELFF
.	TRBJ1-4	.	TRBV6-6	TGTGCCAGCAGTTTTACCGGCTCAACTGATGAAAAACTGTTTTTT	CASSFTGSTDEKLFF
TRBD1	TRBJ2-7	.	TRBV11-2	TGTGCCAGCAGCTCGGGACAGTTATACGAGCAGTACTTC	CASSSGQLYEQYF
.	TRBJ1-1	once	TRBV7-2	TGTGCCAGCAGCCGGCAGGGGAACACTGAAGCTTTCTTT	CASSRQGNTEAFF
.	TRBJ1-5	.	TRBV27	TGTGCCAGCAGCGTCACGGGGCGATACGGGCAGCCCCAGCATTTT	CASSVTGRYGQPQHF
TRBD1	TRBJ1-1	few	TRBV5-1	TGCGCCAGCAGCTTGGTAAGGGGGCAAACTGAAGCTTTCTTT	CASSLVRGQTEAFF